This TCR beta chain stems from a study of blood T cell repertoires in COVID-19. CDR3 size: 18 residues. Germline assignment: CDR1 SGHDN and CDR2 FVKESK. Trimming cost V 4 bases and J 0 bases; bases outside gene matches: 8. TCRdb's copy holds only in-frame clones and misses some; the assay was immunoSEQ multiplex PCR. The repertoire holds around 200,000 clones, with 81% as singletons. V and J are TRBV14 and TRBJ2-1; 11 nucleotides line up with TRBD2. The sample consisted of PBMCs or T cells enriched from blood (not recorded which). This receptor was identified in a man aged 35 to 55 who had recovered from COVID-19. CDR3 coding DNA: TGTGCCAGCAGCCGCCGGACTAGCGGGCGAAGCTCCTACAATGAGCAGTTCTTC. This sequence encodes CASSRRTSGRSSYNEQFF.